The 6 T cell receptor beta chains in this list originate from one sample, sequenced in a study of blood T cell repertoires in COVID-19 (TCRdb year 2020). To prepare the library, the immunoSEQ multiplex PCR assay was applied. The clones in this table, taken by TCRdb from immuneACCESS, are in-frame only. Not every clone is retained; where verified, under half of the shortfall comes from an unresolved V gene, and the cause of the rest is unknown. A total of about 280,000 clones appear in this sample, less than 85% of them only once. The ten top clones hold 2% to 3% of the sample. The sequencing sample was made of PBMCs or T cells enriched from blood (not recorded which). The source of these receptors is a woman between 50 and 59 years old who had recovered from COVID-19.

The chain employs TRBV6-5 and TRBJ2-2, with 8 nucleotides matching TRBD1. Germline V gene sequence: CDR1 MNHEY, CDR2 SVGAGI. The CDR3 runs 15 residues. Losses at the gene ends were 6 bases for V and 5 bases for J; bases not matched to a gene: 8. The CDR3 here is CASRPDRGGTGELFF. The CDR3 DNA reads TGTGCCAGCAGGCCCGACAGGGGCGGGACCGGGGAGCTGTTTTTT.

Note on this clone: The sample holds other DNA sequences that translate to the same CDR3. The chain links TRBV19 to TRBJ1-3, with 8 nucleotides matching TRBD1. This CDR3 is built from 15 residues. V lost 5 bases, J lost 0 bases, and 3 bases stayed unmatched. The germline V gene encodes CDR1 LNHDA and CDR2 SQIVND (reference sequence). CDR3 sequence reads: CASSSTGDSGNTIYF. CDR3 nucleotides: TGTGCCAGTAGTTCGACAGGGGACTCTGGAAACACCATATATTTT.

The J gene is TRBJ1-1, the V gene TRBV18; tentative D call: TRBD1 (5 bases). The CDR3 length is 15 residues. The V end was cut by 4 bases, the J end by 2 bases, with 14 bases between. Germline V gene sequence: CDR1 KGHSH, CDR2 LQKENI. The CDR3 sequence is CASSRGTGKNTEAFF. Written as DNA, the CDR3 is TGTGCCAGCTCACGCGGGACTGGGAAAAACACTGAAGCTTTCTTT.

CDR3 nucleotide sequence: TGTGCCAGCAGTTTTGGACTAGCGGGAGGCACAGATACGCAGTATTTT. The encoded protein is CASSFGLAGGTDTQYF. This chain links TRBV27 with TRBJ2-3; 13 bases agree with TRBD2. There are 16 residues in the CDR3. Trimming at V came to 3 bases and at J to 1 base, leaving 1 base not matched to a gene. Germline-derived CDR1 and CDR2 are MNHEY and SMNVEV (reference sequence).

The V and J genes are TRBV28 and TRBJ1-2; TRBD1 agrees at 7 bases. This CDR3 is 14 amino acids long. CDR1 is MDHEN, CDR2 SYDVKM, per germline. The J segment lost 2 bases and the V segment lost 6 bases, leaving 6 bases of the junction unmatched. As DNA, the CDR3 is TGTGCCAGCAGGGACCGACAGGGAAACTATGGCTACACCTTC. Translating gives CASRDRQGNYGYTF.

In DNA, the CDR3 is TGTGCCAGCAGTTACTCGACAGGGAACGGAGGCTACACCTTC. Its translation is CASSYSTGNGGYTF. The V and J genes are TRBV6-5 and TRBJ1-2; TRBD1 agrees at 7 bases. This CDR3 has 14 residues. V lost 0 bases, J lost 8 bases, and 6 bases stayed unmatched. Germline V gives CDR1 MNHEY, CDR2 SVGAGI.